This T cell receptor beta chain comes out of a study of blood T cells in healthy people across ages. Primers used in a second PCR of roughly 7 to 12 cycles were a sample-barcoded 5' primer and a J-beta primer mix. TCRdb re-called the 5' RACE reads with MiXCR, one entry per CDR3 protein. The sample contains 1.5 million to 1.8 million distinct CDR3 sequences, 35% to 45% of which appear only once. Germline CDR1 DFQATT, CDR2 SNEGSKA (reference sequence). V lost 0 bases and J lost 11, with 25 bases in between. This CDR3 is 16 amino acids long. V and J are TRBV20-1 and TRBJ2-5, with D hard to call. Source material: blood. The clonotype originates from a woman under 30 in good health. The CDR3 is CSARDHGWGVMDEQYF. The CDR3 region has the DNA TGCAGTGCTAGAGATCACGGGTGGGGTGTGATGGATGAGCAGTACTTC.